Below are 19 T cell receptor beta chains sequenced from a single sample in a study of blood T cell repertoires in COVID-19. The data were produced by immunoSEQ multiplex PCR, yet TCRdb's version contains in-frame clones alone and is incomplete. The table records about 120,000 clones, about 79% of them present only once. The sequenced sample was peripheral blood. The source is a woman aged 70-85 years with acute or convalescent COVID-19.

CDR3 nucleotides: TGTGCCAGCAGCCCAACTAGCGGCTCCTACAATGAGCAGTTCTTC. Residues: CASSPTSGSYNEQFF. The chain carries TRBV7-3 and TRBJ2-1; 8 bases map to TRBD2. The CDR3 totals 15 residues. J was trimmed by 0 bases and V by 5 bases; bases with no gene match: 3. The germline V gene encodes CDR1 SGHTA and CDR2 FQGTGA.

The chain is built from TRBV5-1 and TRBJ2-5, with 9 bases lining up with TRBD1. This CDR3 has 14 residues. Germline CDR1 SGHRS, CDR2 YFSETQ. V lost 4 bases to trimming and J lost 5 bases; unmatched junction nucleotides: 6. CDR3 sequence: CASSPGQGRETQYF. The CDR3 DNA sequence: TGCGCCAGCAGCCCCGGACAGGGGAGGGAGACCCAGTACTTC.

This chain uses TRBV18 with TRBJ2-5; the match to TRBD2 covers 9 bases. V was clipped by 2 bases and J by 0 bases; unmatched bases: 10. Germline CDR1 and CDR2: KGHSH and LQKENI. This CDR3 spans 18 amino acids. Here the CDR3 reads CASSPALFSGGNQETQYF. The CDR3 region has the DNA TGTGCCAGCTCACCAGCCCTGTTTAGCGGGGGCAACCAAGAGACCCAGTACTTC.

The rearrangement links TRBV24-1 to TRBJ2-3; tentatively, D is TRBD2 (6 bases). Trimming took off 3 bases at V and 6 bases at J, with 21 bases between the two ends. Germline CDR1 KGHDR, CDR2 SFDVKD. The CDR3 consists of 17 residues. CDR3 amino acids: CATSDPSVGGPQDTQYF. CDR3 DNA: TGTGCCACCAGTGATCCCTCGGTGGGGGGTCCTCAGGATACGCAGTATTTT.

This clone was counted between two and nine times. The rearrangement joins TRBV6-5 to TRBJ2-2, with no clear D. Germline V lookup: CDR1 MNHEY, CDR2 SVGAGI. V lost 7 bases and J 2 bases, leaving 14 bases between the germline ends. This CDR3 region has 15 residues. The CDR3 loop is CASKLTATNTGELFF. Written as DNA, the CDR3 is TGTGCCAGCAAATTAACAGCAACAAACACCGGGGAGCTGTTTTTT.

This clone was counted a single time. The rearrangement uses TRBV5-4 and TRBJ2-3, with 7 nucleotides matching TRBD2. Germline V gives CDR1 SGHNT, CDR2 YYREEE (reference sequence). The CDR3 runs 16 residues. The trim removed 3 bases at V and 1 base at J, leaving 8 bases unmatched. The CDR3 region is CASSSTRGIRTDTQYF. The CDR3 DNA is TGTGCCAGCAGCTCGACGCGGGGGATCCGCACAGATACGCAGTATTTT.

This clone was found once. The genes are TRBV11-2 and TRBJ2-6, with TRBD1 as a possible D gene (6 bases). Germline values: CDR1 SGHAT, CDR2 FQNNGV. Trimming took 5 bases from V and 0 from J, leaving 17 bases between them. The CDR3 extends over 18 amino acids. CDR3 in DNA: TGTGCCAGCAGCCCGGGTAGCACAGGGAGCTCTGGGGCCAACGTCCTGACTTTC. This sequence encodes CASSPGSTGSSGANVLTF.

This chain uses TRBV7-8 with TRBJ2-1; 7 bases agree with TRBD2. The CDR3 contains 16 residues. With 1 base clipped from V and 4 bases from J, the junction kept 7 bases outside the gene matches. CDR1 and CDR2 (germline): SGHVS, FQNEAQ. The CDR3 DNA is TGTGCCAGCAGCTTAGATGGACTAGTCAGGTACAATGAGCAGTTCTTC. Its protein is CASSLDGLVRYNEQFF.

This chain links TRBV6-6 with TRBJ2-1; TRBD2 might be the D (7 bases). This CDR3 contains 15 residues. V lost 2 bases and J lost 4, with 12 bases in between. Germline CDR1 MNHNY, CDR2 SVGAGI (reference sequence). This CDR3 is CASSYEGGYYNEQFF. In DNA form, the CDR3 reads TGTGCCAGCAGTTACGAGGGGGGGTATTACAATGAGCAGTTCTTC.

The gene calls are TRBV7-7 and TRBJ1-3, with TRBD1 as a possible D gene (5 bases). This CDR3 comprises 17 residues. Germline lookup yields CDR1 SSHAT and CDR2 FNYEAQ (reference sequence). V was clipped by 3 bases and J by 0 bases, with 15 bases between them. CDR3 protein: CASSFSQGRTSGNTIYF. As DNA, the CDR3 is TGTGCCAGCAGCTTTAGTCAGGGAAGGACCTCTGGAAACACCATATATTTT.

This chain joins TRBV6-2 or TRBV6-3 and TRBJ2-5; TRBD1 matches at 7 bases. Germline loops: CDR1 MNHEY, CDR2 SVGEGT. V shed 5 bases, J shed 1 base, and the junction held 4 bases outside the gene matches. This CDR3 is built from 14 residues. The CDR3 DNA sequence: TGTGCCAGCAGTCAACAGGGGCTCCAAGAGACCCAGTACTTC. It encodes CASSQQGLQETQYF.

This rearrangement joins TRBV24-1 to TRBJ1-1; D may be TRBD1 (5 bases). The CDR3 length is 14 residues. V shed 4 bases and J shed 9 bases, with 17 bases lying between them. Germline CDR1 and CDR2: KGHDR and SFDVKD. The CDR3 region has the DNA TGTGCCACCAGTGACCCCGGGAGGGGTGCCCAAGCTTTCTTT. This sequence encodes CATSDPGRGAQAFF.

The chain recombines TRBV11-3 with TRBJ1-4, with 10 bases aligning to TRBD1. This CDR3 contains 14 residues. The junction had 5 bases not matched to a gene; V was cut back by 5 bases and J by 8 bases. CDR1 SGHNT and CDR2 YENEEA come from the germline V gene. CDR3 sequence reads: CASSDRGREEKLFF. Here the CDR3 DNA reads TGTGCCAGCAGCGACAGGGGGCGCGAAGAAAAACTGTTTTTT.

The chain employs TRBV7-9 and TRBJ1-1; 8 bases align to TRBD1. CDR1 is SEHNR and CDR2 is FQNEAQ in the germline V gene (reference sequence). This CDR3 comprises 15 residues. With V trimmed by 5 bases and J by 5 bases, 10 bases remained unmatched. As DNA, the CDR3 is TGTGCCAGCAGCCATCCTCGGGACAGGCGTACTGAAGCTTTCTTT. Residues: CASSHPRDRRTEAFF.

This clone was found once. V is TRBV7-2 and J is TRBJ2-3; 10 bases are shared with TRBD2. The trim removed 5 bases at V and 8 bases at J, leaving 13 bases unmatched. The CDR3 is 16 residues long. CDR1 and CDR2 (germline): SGHTA, FQGNSA. The CDR3 loop reads CASSPRSGGAIGTQYF. CDR3 coding DNA: TGTGCCAGCAGCCCCCGAAGCGGGGGGGCCATCGGTACGCAGTATTTT.

The V gene is TRBV5-6, the J gene TRBJ2-2; D unclear. The germline gives CDR1 SGHDT, CDR2 YYEEEE. CDR3 size: 14 residues. With 0 bases removed from V and 4 bases from J, the gap between germline ends came to 7 bases. CDR3 bases: TGTGCCAGCAGCTTGGTGAGAAGCACCGGGGAGCTGTTTTTT. This translates into CASSLVRSTGELFF.

This chain connects TRBV5-4 to TRBJ1-3; 8 nucleotides line up with TRBD1. V shed 0 bases, J shed 4 bases, and the junction held 6 bases outside the gene matches. Germline CDR1 and CDR2: SGHNT and YYREEE (reference sequence). The CDR3 has 16 amino acids. CDR3 protein: CASSLDPGGAGNTIYF. The CDR3 bases are TGTGCCAGCAGCTTGGATCCAGGGGGCGCAGGAAACACCATATATTTT. Full variable domain (rest looked up from reference TRBV5-4 and TRBJ1-3): ETGVTQSPTHLIKTRGQQVTLRCSSQSGHNTVSWYQQALGQGPQFIFQYYREEENGRGNFPPRFSGLQFPNYSSELNVNALELDDSALYLCASSLDPGGAGNTIYFGEGSWLTVV.

This clone was recorded only once. As DNA, the CDR3 is TGTGCCAGCAGCTTAGGCGGTCCACAGCCCCAGCATTTT. Translated: CASSLGGPQPQHF. The chain has TRBV7-2 and TRBJ1-5; D call uncertain. Trimming removed 1 base at V and 7 bases at J, with 8 bases between. Germline CDR1 is SGHTA and CDR2 is FQGNSA. This CDR3 comprises 13 residues.

The rearrangement uses TRBV7-2 and TRBJ1-5; D not certain. Trimming cost V 2 bases and J 0 bases, with 8 bases left between them. Germline lookup yields CDR1 SGHTA and CDR2 FQGNSA. The length of the CDR3 is 15 residues. The CDR3, as DNA: TGTGCCAGCAGCTTATCACGAGATAGCAATCAGCCCCAGCATTTT. Protein sequence: CASSLSRDSNQPQHF.